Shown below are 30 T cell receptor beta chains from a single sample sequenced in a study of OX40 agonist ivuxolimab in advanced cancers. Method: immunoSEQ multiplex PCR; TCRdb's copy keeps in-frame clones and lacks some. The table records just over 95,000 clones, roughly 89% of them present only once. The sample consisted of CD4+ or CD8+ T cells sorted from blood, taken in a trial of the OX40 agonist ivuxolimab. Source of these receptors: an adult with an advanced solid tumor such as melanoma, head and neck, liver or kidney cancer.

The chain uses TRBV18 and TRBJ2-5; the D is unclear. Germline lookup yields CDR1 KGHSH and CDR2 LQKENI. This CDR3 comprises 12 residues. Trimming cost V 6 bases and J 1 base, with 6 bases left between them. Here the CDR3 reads CASSPTQETQYF. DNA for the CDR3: TGTGCCAGCTCCCCGACCCAAGAGACCCAGTACTTC. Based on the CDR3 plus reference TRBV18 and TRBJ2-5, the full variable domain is NAGVMQNPRHLVRRRGQEARLRCSPMKGHSHVYWYRQLPEEGLKFMVYLQKENIIDESGMPKERFSAEFPKEGPSILRIQQVVRGDSAAYFCASSPTQETQYFGPGTRLLVL.

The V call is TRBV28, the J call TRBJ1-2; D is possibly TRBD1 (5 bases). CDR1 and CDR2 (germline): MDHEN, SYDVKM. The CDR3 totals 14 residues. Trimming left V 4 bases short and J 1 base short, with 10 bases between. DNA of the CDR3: TGTGCCAGCAGTTACGACAGCAGTAACTATGGCTACACCTTC. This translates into CASSYDSSNYGYTF.

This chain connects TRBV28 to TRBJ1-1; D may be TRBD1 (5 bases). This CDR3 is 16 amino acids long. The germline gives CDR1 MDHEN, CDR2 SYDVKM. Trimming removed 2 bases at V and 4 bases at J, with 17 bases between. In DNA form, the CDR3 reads TGTGCCAGCAGTTTAATCCAGGCCACCGGGGGCACTGAAGCTTTCTTT. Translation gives CASSLIQATGGTEAFF.

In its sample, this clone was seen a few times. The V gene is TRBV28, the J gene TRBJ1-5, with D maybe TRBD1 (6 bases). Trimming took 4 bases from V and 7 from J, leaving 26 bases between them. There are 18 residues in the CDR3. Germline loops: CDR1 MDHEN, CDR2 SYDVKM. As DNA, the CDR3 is TGTGCCAGCAGTTCCCATCAGGGGTCCGTTAAACCCAGACAGCCCCAGCATTTT. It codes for CASSSHQGSVKPRQPQHF.

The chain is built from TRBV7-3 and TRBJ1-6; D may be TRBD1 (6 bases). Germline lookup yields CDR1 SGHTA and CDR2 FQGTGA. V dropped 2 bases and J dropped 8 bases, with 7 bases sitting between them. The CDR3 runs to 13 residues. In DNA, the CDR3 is TGTGCCAGCAGCTTAGAGGGGGATTCACCCCTCCACTTT. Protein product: CASSLEGDSPLHF.

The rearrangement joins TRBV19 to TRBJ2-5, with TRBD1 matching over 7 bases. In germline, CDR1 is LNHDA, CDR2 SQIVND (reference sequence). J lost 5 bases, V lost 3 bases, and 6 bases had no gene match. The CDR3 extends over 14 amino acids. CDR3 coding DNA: TGTGCCAGTAGTATGAACAGGGGAGAGGAGACCCAGTACTTC. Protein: CASSMNRGEETQYF.

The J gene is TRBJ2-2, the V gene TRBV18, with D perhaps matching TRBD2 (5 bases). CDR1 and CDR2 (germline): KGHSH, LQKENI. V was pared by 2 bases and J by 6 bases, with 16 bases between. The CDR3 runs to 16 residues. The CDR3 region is CASSPNVRGGAGELFF. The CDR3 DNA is TGTGCCAGCTCACCAAACGTTCGGGGTGGAGCCGGGGAGCTGTTTTTT.

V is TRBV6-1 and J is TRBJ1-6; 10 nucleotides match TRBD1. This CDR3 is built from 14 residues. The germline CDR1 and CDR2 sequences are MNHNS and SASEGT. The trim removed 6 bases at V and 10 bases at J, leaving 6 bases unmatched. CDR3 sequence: CASRDRGISSPLHF. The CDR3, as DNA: TGTGCCAGCAGGGACAGGGGGATAAGCTCACCCCTCCACTTT.

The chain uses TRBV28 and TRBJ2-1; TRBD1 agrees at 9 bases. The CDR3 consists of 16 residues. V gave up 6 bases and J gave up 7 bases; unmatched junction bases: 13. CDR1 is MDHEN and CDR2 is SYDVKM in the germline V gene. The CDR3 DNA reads TGTGCCAGCAGCTTTACCGGGACAGGGCTGAGAAATGAGCAGTTCTTC. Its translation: CASSFTGTGLRNEQFF.

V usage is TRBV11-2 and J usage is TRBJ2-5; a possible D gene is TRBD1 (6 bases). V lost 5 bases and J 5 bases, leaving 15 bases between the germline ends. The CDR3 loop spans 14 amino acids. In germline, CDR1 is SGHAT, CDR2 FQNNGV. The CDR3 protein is CASSIRDKTETQYF. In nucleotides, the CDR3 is TGTGCCAGCAGCATCCGGGACAAAACCGAGACCCAGTACTTC.

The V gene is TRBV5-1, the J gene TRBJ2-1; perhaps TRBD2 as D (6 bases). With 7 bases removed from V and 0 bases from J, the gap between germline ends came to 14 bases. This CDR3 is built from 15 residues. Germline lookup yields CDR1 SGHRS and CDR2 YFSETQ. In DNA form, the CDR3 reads TGCGCCAGCCATTTGGCGGGAAGCTCCTACAATGAGCAGTTCTTC. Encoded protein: CASHLAGSSYNEQFF. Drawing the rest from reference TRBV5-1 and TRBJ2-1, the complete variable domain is KAGVTQTPRYLIKTRGQQVTLSCSPISGHRSVSWYQQTPGQGLQFLFEYFSETQRNKGNFPGRFSGRQFSNSRSEMNVSTLELGDSALYLCASHLAGSSYNEQFFGPGTRLTVL.

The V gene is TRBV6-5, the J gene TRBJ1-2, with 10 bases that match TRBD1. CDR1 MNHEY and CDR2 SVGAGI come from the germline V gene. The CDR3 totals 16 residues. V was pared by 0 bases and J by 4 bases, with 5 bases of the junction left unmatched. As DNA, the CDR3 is TGTGCCAGCAGTTACTCCCGACAGGGGGCGGTCTATGGCTACACCTTC. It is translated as CASSYSRQGAVYGYTF.

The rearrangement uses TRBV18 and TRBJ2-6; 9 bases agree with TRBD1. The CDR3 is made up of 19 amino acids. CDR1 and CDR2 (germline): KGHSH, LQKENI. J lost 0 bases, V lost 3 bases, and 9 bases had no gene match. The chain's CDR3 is CASSPNTGTGISGANVLTF. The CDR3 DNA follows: TGTGCCAGCTCACCGAATACCGGGACAGGGATCTCTGGGGCCAACGTCCTGACTTTC.

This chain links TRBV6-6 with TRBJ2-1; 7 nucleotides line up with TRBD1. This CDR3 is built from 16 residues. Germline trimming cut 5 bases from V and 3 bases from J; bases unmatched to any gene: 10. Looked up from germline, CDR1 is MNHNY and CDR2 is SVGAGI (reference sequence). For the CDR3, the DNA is TGTGCCAGCAGTAACGGACAGGCCAGGAGCTACAATGAGCAGTTCTTC. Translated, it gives CASSNGQARSYNEQFF.

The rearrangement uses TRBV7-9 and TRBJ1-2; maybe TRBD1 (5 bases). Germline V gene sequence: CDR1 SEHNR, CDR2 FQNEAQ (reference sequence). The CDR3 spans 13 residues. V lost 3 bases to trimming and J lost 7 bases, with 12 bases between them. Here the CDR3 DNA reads TGTGCCAGCAGCTTCTATCAGGGAAGTGGCTACACCTTC. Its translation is CASSFYQGSGYTF.

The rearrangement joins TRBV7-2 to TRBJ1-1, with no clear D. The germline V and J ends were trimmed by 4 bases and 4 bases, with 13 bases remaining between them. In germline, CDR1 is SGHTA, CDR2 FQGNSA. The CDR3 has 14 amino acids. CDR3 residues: CASSSFAKSTEAFF. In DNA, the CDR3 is TGTGCCAGCAGCTCGTTCGCGAAAAGCACTGAAGCTTTCTTT.

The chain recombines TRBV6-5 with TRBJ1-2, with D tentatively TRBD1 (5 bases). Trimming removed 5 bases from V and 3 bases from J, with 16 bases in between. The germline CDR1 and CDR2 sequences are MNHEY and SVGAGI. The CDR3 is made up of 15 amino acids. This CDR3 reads CASSPAGAPHYGYTF. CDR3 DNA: TGTGCCAGCAGTCCCGCTGGGGCGCCTCACTATGGCTACACCTTC.

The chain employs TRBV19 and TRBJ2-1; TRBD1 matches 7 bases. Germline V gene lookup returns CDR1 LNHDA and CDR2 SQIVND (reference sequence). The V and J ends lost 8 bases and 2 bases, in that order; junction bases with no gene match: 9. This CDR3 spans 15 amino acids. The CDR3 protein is CASGTTGVPYNEQFF. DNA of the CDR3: TGTGCCAGTGGCACCACAGGGGTGCCCTACAATGAGCAGTTCTTC.

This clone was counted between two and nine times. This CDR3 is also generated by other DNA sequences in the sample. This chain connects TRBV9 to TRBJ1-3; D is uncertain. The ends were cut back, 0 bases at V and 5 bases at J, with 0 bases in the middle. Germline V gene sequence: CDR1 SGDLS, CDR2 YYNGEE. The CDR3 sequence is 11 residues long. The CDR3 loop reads CASSVGNTIYF. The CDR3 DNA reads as TGTGCCAGCAGCGTAGGAAACACCATATATTTT.

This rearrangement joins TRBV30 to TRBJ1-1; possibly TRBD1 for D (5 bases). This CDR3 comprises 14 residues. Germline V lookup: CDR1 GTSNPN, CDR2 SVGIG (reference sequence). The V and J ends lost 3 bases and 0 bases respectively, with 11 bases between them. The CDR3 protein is CAWSQGLVNTEAFF. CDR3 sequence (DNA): TGTGCCTGGAGCCAGGGACTGGTGAACACTGAAGCTTTCTTT.

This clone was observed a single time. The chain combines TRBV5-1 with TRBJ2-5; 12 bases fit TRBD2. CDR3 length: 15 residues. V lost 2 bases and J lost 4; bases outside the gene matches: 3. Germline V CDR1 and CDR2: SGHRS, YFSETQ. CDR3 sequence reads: CASSLLAGGRETQYF. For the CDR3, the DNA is TGCGCCAGCAGCTTACTAGCGGGAGGTCGAGAGACCCAGTACTTC. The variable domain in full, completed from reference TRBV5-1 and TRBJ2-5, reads KAGVTQTPRYLIKTRGQQVTLSCSPISGHRSVSWYQQTPGQGLQFLFEYFSETQRNKGNFPGRFSGRQFSNSRSEMNVSTLELGDSALYLCASSLLAGGRETQYFGPGTRLLVL.

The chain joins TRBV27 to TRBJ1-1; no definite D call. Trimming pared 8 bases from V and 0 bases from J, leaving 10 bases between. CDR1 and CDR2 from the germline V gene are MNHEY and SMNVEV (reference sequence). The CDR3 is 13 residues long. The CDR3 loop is CASSLGLNTEAFF. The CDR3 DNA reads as TGTGCCAGCTCCCTAGGGCTGAACACTGAAGCTTTCTTT.

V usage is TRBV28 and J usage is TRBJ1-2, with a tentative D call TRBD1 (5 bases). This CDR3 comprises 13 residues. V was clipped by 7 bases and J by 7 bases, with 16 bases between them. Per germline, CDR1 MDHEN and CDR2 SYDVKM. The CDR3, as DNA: TGTGCCAGCACTTTGGGCAGGGCGAGTGGCTACACCTTC. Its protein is CASTLGRASGYTF.

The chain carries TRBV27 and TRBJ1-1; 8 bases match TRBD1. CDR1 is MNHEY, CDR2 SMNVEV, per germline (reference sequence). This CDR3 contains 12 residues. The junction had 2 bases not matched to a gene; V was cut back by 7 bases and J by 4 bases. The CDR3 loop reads CASKTGGTEAFF. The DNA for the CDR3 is TGTGCCAGCAAAACAGGGGGCACTGAAGCTTTCTTT.

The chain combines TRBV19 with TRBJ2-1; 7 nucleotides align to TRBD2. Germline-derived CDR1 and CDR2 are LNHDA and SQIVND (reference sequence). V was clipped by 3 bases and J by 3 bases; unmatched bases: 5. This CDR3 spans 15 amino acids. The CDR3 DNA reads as TGTGCCAGTAGTATTGGCCTAGCGGACTACAATGAGCAGTTCTTC. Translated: CASSIGLADYNEQFF. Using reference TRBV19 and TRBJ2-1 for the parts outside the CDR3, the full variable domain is DGGITQSPKYLFRKEGQNVTLSCEQNLNHDAMYWYRQDPGQGLRLIYYSQIVNDFQKGDIAEGYSVSREKKESFPLTVTSAQKNPTAFYLCASSIGLADYNEQFFGPGTRLTVL.

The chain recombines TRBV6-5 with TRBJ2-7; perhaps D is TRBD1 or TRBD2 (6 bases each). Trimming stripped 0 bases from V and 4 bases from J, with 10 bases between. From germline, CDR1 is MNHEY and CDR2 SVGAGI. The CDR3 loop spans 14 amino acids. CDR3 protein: CASSYSGGRYEQYF. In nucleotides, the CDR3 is TGTGCCAGCAGTTACTCCGGGGGCCGGTACGAGCAGTACTTC.

CDR3 loop: CASSFLTGQGYGYTF. DNA for the CDR3: TGTGCCAGCAGTTTCTTGACAGGGCAAGGTTATGGCTACACCTTC. The V gene is TRBV27, the J gene TRBJ1-2; 7 bases fit TRBD1. The CDR3 covers 15 residues. Germline CDR1 MNHEY, CDR2 SMNVEV (reference sequence). Germline trimming cut 3 bases from V and 5 bases from J; bases unmatched to any gene: 9.

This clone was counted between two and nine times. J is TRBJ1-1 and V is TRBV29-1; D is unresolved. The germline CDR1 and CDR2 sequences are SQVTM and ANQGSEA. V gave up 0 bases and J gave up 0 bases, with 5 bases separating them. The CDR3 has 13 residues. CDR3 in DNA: TGCAGCGTTGAAGAGGGAATGAACACTGAAGCTTTCTTT. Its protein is CSVEEGMNTEAFF.

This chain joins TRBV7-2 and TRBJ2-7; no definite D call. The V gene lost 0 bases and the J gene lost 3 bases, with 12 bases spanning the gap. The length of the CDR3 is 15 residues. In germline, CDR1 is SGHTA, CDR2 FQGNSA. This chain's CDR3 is CASSLAPRVDYEQYF. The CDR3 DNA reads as TGTGCCAGCAGCTTAGCCCCTCGGGTCGACTACGAGCAGTACTTC.

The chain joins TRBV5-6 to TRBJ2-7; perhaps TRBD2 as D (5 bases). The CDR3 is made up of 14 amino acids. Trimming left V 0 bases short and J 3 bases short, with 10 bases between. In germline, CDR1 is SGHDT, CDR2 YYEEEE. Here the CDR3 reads CASSLAGVFYEQYF. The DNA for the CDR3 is TGTGCCAGCAGCTTGGCCGGGGTCTTCTACGAGCAGTACTTC. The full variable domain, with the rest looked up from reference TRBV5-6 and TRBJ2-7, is DAGVTQSPTHLIKTRGQQVTLRCSPKSGHDTVSWYQQALGQGPQFIFQYYEEEERQRGNFPDRFSGHQFPNYSSELNVNALLLGDSALYLCASSLAGVFYEQYFGPGTRLTVT.